The 18 T cell receptor beta chains reported below all come from one sample, sequenced in a study of T cell responses to AZD1222 COVID-19 vaccine. The repertoire was sequenced with immunoSEQ multiplex PCR; TCRdb's copy has only in-frame clones and lacks some. The data show 120,000 to 150,000 clones, under 95% seen once. Material: peripheral blood, obtained on day 0 of AZD1222 vaccination. The receptors stem from an adult in good health.

The rearrangement links TRBV12-3 or TRBV12-4 to TRBJ2-1, with D unresolved. The CDR3 runs 12 residues. The V end was cut by 1 base, the J end by 5 bases, with 3 bases between. CDR3 sequence reads: CASSLGDNEQFF. As DNA, the CDR3 is TGTGCCAGCAGTTTAGGGGACAATGAGCAGTTCTTC.

This rearrangement joins TRBV28 to TRBJ2-3; D could derive from TRBD1 or TRBD2 (5 bases each). This CDR3 is 16 amino acids long. Germline V gene data show CDR1 as MDHEN and CDR2 as SYDVKM. V dropped 2 bases and J dropped 0 bases, with 12 bases sitting between them. CDR3 loop: CASSLQGGGSTDTQYF. CDR3 coding DNA: TGTGCCAGCAGTTTACAGGGCGGAGGTAGCACAGATACGCAGTATTTT.

The genes are TRBV28 and TRBJ2-3, with 13 positions matching TRBD2. The germline gives CDR1 MDHEN, CDR2 SYDVKM. J was trimmed by 0 bases and V by 5 bases; bases with no gene match: 8. The CDR3 runs to 18 residues. The CDR3 DNA reads as TGTGCCAGCAGTACGAGGACTAGCGGGAGAGTAAGCACAGATACGCAGTATTTT. Its protein product is CASSTRTSGRVSTDTQYF.

This chain joins TRBV6-2 or TRBV6-3 and TRBJ1-5; D may be TRBD1 (5 bases). CDR3 length: 17 residues. In germline, CDR1 is MNHEY, CDR2 SVGEGT. Trimming took off 6 bases at V and 0 bases at J, with 18 bases between the two ends. The CDR3 is CASRYMGGGYSNQPQHF. For the CDR3, the DNA is TGTGCCAGCAGGTACATGGGTGGGGGATATAGCAATCAGCCCCAGCATTTT.

The CDR3 nucleotides are TGTGCCAGTGGGCTCGGTCAGGGGGTATCGAACACCGGGGAGCTGTTTTTT. Its protein product is CASGLGQGVSNTGELFF. The chain employs TRBV19 and TRBJ2-2; the match to TRBD1 covers 7 bases. The CDR3 length is 17 residues. The germline V gene has CDR1 LNHDA and CDR2 SQIVND (reference sequence). The V gene end was trimmed by 8 bases and the J gene end by 0 bases; junction bases not matched to a gene: 12.

V is TRBV30 and J is TRBJ2-3; perhaps TRBD2 as D (5 bases). This CDR3 has 14 amino acids. Germline V CDR1 and CDR2: GTSNPN, SVGIG (reference sequence). V was cut by 1 base and J by 2 bases, with 10 bases left in between. The CDR3 DNA sequence: TGTGCCTGGAGTGCCGGAGGAAACACAGATACGCAGTATTTT. Translating it yields CAWSAGGNTDTQYF.

The rearrangement uses TRBV9 and TRBJ1-1, with a tentative D call TRBD1 (6 bases). V lost 2 bases to trimming and J lost 0 bases, with 11 bases between them. The CDR3 totals 15 residues. Germline assignment: CDR1 SGDLS and CDR2 YYNGEE. In DNA, the CDR3 is TGTGCCAGCAGCGTCAACAGGGACATGAACACTGAAGCTTTCTTT. It yields the protein CASSVNRDMNTEAFF.

The rearrangement joins TRBV7-9 to TRBJ2-2; perhaps D is TRBD1 or TRBD2 (5 bases each). V lost 3 bases, J lost 1 base, and 9 bases lay in between. The CDR3 has 15 amino acids. Germline CDR1 and CDR2: SEHNR and FQNEAQ (reference sequence). This CDR3 is CASSFTGRNTGELFF. DNA for the CDR3: TGTGCCAGCAGCTTTACGGGGCGGAACACCGGGGAGCTGTTTTTT.

The V call is TRBV7-8, the J call TRBJ2-5; D unresolved. This CDR3 has 12 amino acids. Trimming removed 5 bases from V and 3 bases from J, with 7 bases in between. Germline CDR1 reads SGHVS; CDR2 reads FQNEAQ. CDR3 DNA: TGTGCCAGCAGCCAGCGAGAAGAGACCCAGTACTTC. The encoded protein is CASSQREETQYF.

The V call is TRBV3-1 (or the pseudogene TRBV3-2), the J call TRBJ2-3; possibly TRBD1 or TRBD2 for D (5 bases each). The CDR3 covers 15 residues. Trimming left V 5 bases short and J 10 bases short, with 22 bases between. Germline CDR1 and CDR2: LGHDT and YNNKEL (reference sequence). The DNA of the CDR3 is TGTGCCAGCAGCAGACAAGATATAACCGGGACCGCGCAGTATTTT. Protein product: CASSRQDITGTAQYF.

The chain has TRBV5-1 and TRBJ2-3; D possibly corresponds to TRBD1 (6 bases). Germline V gene sequence: CDR1 SGHRS, CDR2 YFSETQ. The CDR3 length is 15 residues. V was cut by 0 bases and J by 4 bases, with 12 bases left in between. CDR3 sequence reads: CASSLGGGSSDTQYF. The CDR3, as DNA: TGCGCCAGCAGCTTGGGAGGGGGTTCTTCAGATACGCAGTATTTT.

The chain recombines TRBV2 with TRBJ1-6; 8 positions match TRBD1. The length of the CDR3 is 15 residues. V shed 6 bases and J 8 bases; nucleotides not matched to a gene: 9. Looked up from germline, CDR1 is SNHLY and CDR2 is FYNNEI. The CDR3 region is CASSRRQGADSPLHF. The DNA of the CDR3 is TGTGCCAGCAGCCGAAGGCAGGGGGCGGATTCACCCCTCCACTTT.

The chain has TRBV29-1 and TRBJ1-1; unclear D gene. The germline V and J ends were trimmed by 4 bases and 0 bases, with 3 bases remaining between them. Germline V lookup: CDR1 SQVTM, CDR2 ANQGSEA. The CDR3 spans 11 residues. In DNA form, the CDR3 reads TGCAGCGTTGTCCTGAACACTGAAGCTTTCTTT. It codes for CSVVLNTEAFF.

The V and J genes are TRBV4-1 and TRBJ2-7; a weak D match, TRBD2 (6 bases). V was shortened by 0 bases and J by 0 bases, with 12 bases between the two germline ends. The CDR3 has 16 amino acids. Per germline, CDR1 MGHRA and CDR2 YSYEKL. The CDR3 DNA follows: TGCGCCAGCAGCCAAGATAGCGGACAAATCTCCTACGAGCAGTACTTC. Amino acids: CASSQDSGQISYEQYF.

This clone was picked up many times. This chain links TRBV28 with TRBJ2-1; no clear D gene. The V gene's germline CDR1 is MDHEN and CDR2 SYDVKM. The length of the CDR3 is 15 residues. V was pared by 0 bases and J by 5 bases, with 11 bases between. The CDR3 loop is CASSLWGLVDNEQFF. The CDR3 coding sequence is TGTGCCAGCAGTTTATGGGGGTTGGTCGACAATGAGCAGTTCTTC.

J is TRBJ1-2 and V is TRBV5-1, with D perhaps matching TRBD1 (5 bases). CDR3 size: 12 residues. The V end was cut by 4 bases, the J end by 8 bases, with 12 bases between. Germline lookup yields CDR1 SGHRS and CDR2 YFSETQ. This CDR3 is CASSPDSGGYTF. The CDR3 DNA is TGCGCCAGCAGCCCCGACAGTGGCGGCTACACCTTC. The full variable domain, with the rest looked up from reference TRBV5-1 and TRBJ1-2, is KAGVTQTPRYLIKTRGQQVTLSCSPISGHRSVSWYQQTPGQGLQFLFEYFSETQRNKGNFPGRFSGRQFSNSRSEMNVSTLELGDSALYLCASSPDSGGYTFGSGTRLTVV.

This chain uses TRBV7-9 with TRBJ1-5, with 7 bases that match TRBD1. The CDR3 length is 18 residues. Germline V gene lookup returns CDR1 SEHNR and CDR2 FQNEAQ (reference sequence). V dropped 5 bases and J dropped 1; count of bases not matched to a gene: 14. CDR3 sequence reads: CASSPHPRQGWSNQPQHF. The CDR3 DNA is TGTGCCAGCAGCCCCCACCCACGACAGGGCTGGAGCAATCAGCCCCAGCATTTT.

The V call is TRBV7-9, the J call TRBJ2-5; D ambiguous. CDR1 and CDR2 from the germline V gene are SEHNR and FQNEAQ (reference sequence). This CDR3 contains 12 residues. V gave up 5 bases and J gave up 5 bases, with 9 bases separating them. The CDR3 coding sequence is TGTGCCAGCAGCAACGATTGGGAGACCCAGTACTTC. This encodes CASSNDWETQYF.